The T cell receptor (beta chain) described here comes from a study of lymphopenia after photon versus proton radiotherapy (dated by TCRdb to between 2018 and 2020). Study-level background: In patients with gastrointestinal tumors who developed high-grade lymphopenia, the study compared the immunological effects of photon radiation therapy with those of proton radiation therapy. The cohort included approximately 18 patients with gastrointestinal tumors who developed lymphopenia after receiving either photon or proton therapy. The goal of the study was to characterize the differences between the two radiation modalities in how they affect the immune system.

The CDR1 and CDR2 encoded by the germline V gene are SGHDT and YYEEEE. Measured from the cysteine to the phenylalanine, the CDR3 is 15 residues long. The only DNA kept is the CDR3, 45 bases in frame from the first base. The germline V and J ends show losses of 2 bases and 5 bases respectively, and no gene match explains 7 bases of the junction. This clone was seen only once. The antigen it binds to is not known. No base qualities exist here, and no much larger clone lies one base off it. What the study reported, not specific to this receptor: After the lymphocyte count nadir, repertoires from photon-treated patients showed oligoclonal expansion, particularly of CD8+ Temra cells, and this expansion drove the decline in diversity. The survival association was assessed only in patients who died, and the authors presented better survival with proton therapy as a possibility rather than a demonstrated result. During treatment, patients who received proton therapy stayed relatively stable, whereas patients who received photon therapy lost naive T cells and TCR diversity and gained effector/memory populations. Across the cohort, an inverse correlation was found between a larger post-nadir drop in TCR diversity and overall survival time among patients who died.

The library was built by means of the immunoSEQ multiplex PCR assay. T cell repertoires were profiled with deep sequencing of rearranged TCR beta loci together with multiparametric flow cytometry. Drawn from immuneACCESS, this table holds only the in-frame rearrangements with V and J called that TCRdb kept. Clones are partly lost; checked studies trace under half to an unresolved V gene and leave the rest unexplained. This sample gives about 30,000 clones in total; about 94% of them show up just once. Jointly, the top ten make up about 0.72% of the sample. The sequence was collected from a woman aged 45-60 years with cholangiocarcinoma. The chain is assembled from TRBV5-6 and TRBJ1-5; the central 7 bases match TRBD1. Sequencing used peripheral blood, obtained from a patient treated with photon-based radiotherapy. This receptor carries the CDR3 CASSLSAGGHQPQHF. The sequenced DNA: TGTGCCAGCAGCTTAAGCGCAGGGGGACATCAGCCCCAGCATTTT.